This entry features one TCR beta chain sequence. In the source study's methods: By means of reference gene primer amplification, nucleated cell counts were estimated. Profiling relied on immunoSEQ multiplex PCR, and the TCRdb table lists in-frame clones only, not all of them. That table gives V, J and clone size, and the DNA gave D and trimming. The sample lists about 280,000 clones; around 86% were seen once. The sample belongs to a study of blood T cell repertoires in COVID-19. The overall study: The United States, Italy and Spain were the sources of the acute and convalescent COVID-19 samples. Sources were T cells, B-cell-depleted T cells, or PBMCs; the material itself was cDNA or gDNA.

Sequenced: peripheral blood. The receptor's source is a middle-aged man with active or convalescent COVID-19.

CDR3 sequence (DNA): TGCGCCAGCAGCCCCCGGGGGGACACCCCCTACGAGCAGTACTTC. Its protein is CASSPRGDTPYEQYF. This chain connects TRBV5-1 to TRBJ2-7; tentatively, D is TRBD2 (7 bases). The CDR3 has 15 amino acids. CDR1 is SGHRS and CDR2 is YFSETQ in the germline V gene. The germline V and J ends were trimmed by 4 bases and 2 bases, with 16 bases remaining between them. The whole variable domain, remainder taken from reference TRBV5-1 and TRBJ2-7, is KAGVTQTPRYLIKTRGQQVTLSCSPISGHRSVSWYQQTPGQGLQFLFEYFSETQRNKGNFPGRFSGRQFSNSRSEMNVSTLELGDSALYLCASSPRGDTPYEQYFGPGTRLTVT.